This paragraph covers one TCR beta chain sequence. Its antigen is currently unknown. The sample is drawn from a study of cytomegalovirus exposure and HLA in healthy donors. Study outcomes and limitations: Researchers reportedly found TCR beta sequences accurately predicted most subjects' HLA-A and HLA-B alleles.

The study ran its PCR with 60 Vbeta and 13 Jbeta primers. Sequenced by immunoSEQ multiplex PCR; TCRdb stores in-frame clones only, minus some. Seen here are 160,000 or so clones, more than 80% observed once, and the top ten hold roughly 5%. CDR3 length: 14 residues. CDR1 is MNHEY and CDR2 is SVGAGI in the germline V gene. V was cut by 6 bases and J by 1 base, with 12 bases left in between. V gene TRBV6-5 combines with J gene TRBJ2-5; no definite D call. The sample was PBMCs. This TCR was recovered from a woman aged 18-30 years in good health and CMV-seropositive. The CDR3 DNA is TGTGCCAGCAGACAAATAAACCGCCAAGAGACCCAGTACTTC. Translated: CASRQINRQETQYF.